This entry is about one TCR beta chain. TCRdb's copy holds only in-frame clones and misses some; the assay was immunoSEQ multiplex PCR. This sample has roughly 120,000 clones; roughly 84% occur once, and the top ten carry over 1.2%. This CDR3 contains 12 residues. The V gene's germline CDR1 is SGHAT and CDR2 FQDESV (reference sequence). The ends were cut back, 2 bases at V and 3 bases at J, with 4 bases in the middle. This record comes from a study of blood T cell repertoires in COVID-19. The TCR originated in a man aged 35 to 55 with acute or convalescent COVID-19. V usage is TRBV11-1 and J usage is TRBJ1-1; D remains unclear. Material for sequencing was peripheral blood. The DNA for the CDR3 is TGTGCCAGCAGCTTAAGAGACACTGAAGCTTTCTTT. Translation gives CASSLRDTEAFF. Full variable domain (missing parts from reference TRBV11-1 and TRBJ1-1): EAEVAQSPRYKITEKSQAVAFWCDPISGHATLYWYRQILGQGPELLVQFQDESVVDDSQLPKDRFSAERLKGVDSTLKIQPAELGDSAMYLCASSLRDTEAFFGQGTRLTVV.